The 10 T cell receptor beta chains presented below share a single source sample, sequenced in a study of PD-1 blockade in classical Hodgkin lymphoma. Profiled with immunoSEQ multiplex PCR; TCRdb holds only in-frame clones, not every one. This sample has roughly 30,000 clones, with roughly 70% found just once. Relapse after autologous stem cell transplantation occurred in every patient, and brentuximab vedotin exposure varied. Sequencing used peripheral blood mononuclear cells (PBMCs), obtained before the second cycle of nivolumab. The receptors here all came from a human donor with classical Hodgkin lymphoma.

The chain couples TRBV6-5 to TRBJ1-3, with D possibly matching TRBD1 (6 bases). Germline V gene data show CDR1 as MNHEY and CDR2 as SVGAGI. V gave up 5 bases and J gave up 1 base, with 9 bases separating them. The CDR3 sequence is 14 residues long. The CDR3 is CASSPGASGNTIYF. The CDR3 coding sequence is TGTGCCAGCAGTCCAGGGGCTTCTGGAAACACCATATATTTT.

V usage is TRBV7-3 and J usage is TRBJ2-2; no firm D call. This CDR3 has 13 amino acids. Trimming took 5 bases from V and 2 from J, leaving 6 bases between them. Germline loops: CDR1 SGHTA, CDR2 FQGTGA. The CDR3 DNA is TGTGCCAGCAGCACGGTAAACACCGGGGAGCTGTTTTTT. This translates into CASSTVNTGELFF.

The CDR3 DNA reads as TGTGCCAGTCGGAGCAGGGGTCGGCCCCAAGAGACCCAGTACTTC. Encoded protein: CASRSRGRPQETQYF. The chain links TRBV19 to TRBJ2-5, with a tentative D call TRBD1 (6 bases). V gave up 8 bases and J gave up 1 base, with 17 bases separating them. Germline V gives CDR1 LNHDA, CDR2 SQIVND (reference sequence). This CDR3 spans 15 amino acids.

The chain's CDR3 is CASSPGWTNEKLFF. The CDR3 DNA reads as TGTGCCAGCTCACCAGGGTGGACTAATGAAAAACTGTTTTTT. V and J are TRBV18 and TRBJ1-4; no clear D. The germline gives CDR1 KGHSH, CDR2 LQKENI. V was pared by 2 bases and J by 2 bases, with 6 bases between. There are 14 residues in the CDR3.

The CDR3 loop is CASRFRDSSEKLFF. The CDR3 DNA is TGTGCCAGCAGGTTTCGGGACAGTAGTGAAAAACTGTTTTTT. The chain couples TRBV4-2 to TRBJ1-4; 7 bases align to TRBD1. CDR3 length equals 14 residues. The trim removed 6 bases at V and 7 bases at J, leaving 8 bases unmatched. Germline V CDR1 and CDR2: LGHNA, YNFKEQ.

There are many counts of this clone. The chain has TRBV11-2 and TRBJ2-1; 7 bases match TRBD2. The CDR3 length is 13 residues. Germline trimming cut 8 bases from V and 9 bases from J; bases unmatched to any gene: 10. The germline gives CDR1 SGHAT, CDR2 FQNNGV. The CDR3 DNA reads as TGTGCCAGCGGAACTTTGACGGGAGGTGAGCAGTTCTTC. It encodes CASGTLTGGEQFF.

The chain recombines TRBV20-1 with TRBJ1-1; D is uncertain. Looked up from germline, CDR1 is DFQATT and CDR2 is SNEGSKA (reference sequence). V was trimmed by 8 bases and J by 0 bases, leaving 7 bases between them. CDR3 length equals 11 residues. The CDR3 here is CSSRVNTEAFF. CDR3 DNA: TGCAGTTCAAGGGTGAACACTGAAGCTTTCTTT.

The CDR3 DNA sequence: TGTGCCAGCACCCTAGACAGGGTACCCGGAAACACCATATATTTT. Protein sequence: CASTLDRVPGNTIYF. The chain carries TRBV6-1 and TRBJ1-3; 7 nucleotides line up with TRBD1. The CDR3 is 15 residues long. Germline assignment: CDR1 MNHNS and CDR2 SASEGT. The junction had 10 bases not matched to a gene; V was cut back by 7 bases and J by 4 bases.

The chain employs TRBV19 and TRBJ2-7; no clear D gene. Trimming shortened V by 5 bases and J by 5 bases, and 13 bases separated the two germline ends. Germline CDR1 and CDR2: LNHDA and SQIVND (reference sequence). This CDR3 has 13 residues. CDR3 DNA sequence: TGTGCCAGTAGTTGGCTGGGAACGGACGAGCAGTACTTC. It encodes CASSWLGTDEQYF. The full variable domain, completed using reference TRBV19 and TRBJ2-7, is DGGITQSPKYLFRKEGQNVTLSCEQNLNHDAMYWYRQDPGQGLRLIYYSQIVNDFQKGDIAEGYSVSREKKESFPLTVTSAQKNPTAFYLCASSWLGTDEQYFGPGTRLTVT.

The V and J genes are TRBV7-9 and TRBJ1-3; perhaps TRBD1 as D (6 bases). The CDR3 length is 13 residues. V gave up 1 base and J gave up 11 bases, with 12 bases separating them. The germline V gene encodes CDR1 SEHNR and CDR2 FQNEAQ (reference sequence). CDR3 in amino acids: CASSLVTGSAIYF. The CDR3 DNA follows: TGTGCCAGCAGCTTAGTGACAGGATCGGCCATATATTTT.